This T cell receptor (beta chain) was profiled in a study of shared clonotypes between healthy human individuals. Study results and caveats: Though the depth was large, rarefaction showed that sorted-subset sequencing was incomplete. In contrast to clonotypes shared by all four donors, non-shared clonotypes had lower generation probabilities.

As regards this clone: Its cognate antigen is unknown.

An assay was performed, and its level was deep. TCRdb's copy holds only in-frame clones and misses some; the assay was immunoSEQ multiplex PCR. The data contain hundreds of thousands of clones, 90% to 96% of them singletons. The sample comprised naive CD4+ T cells sorted from blood. Documented subset: CD45RA+ positively selected. The TCR originated in a woman in her twenties or thirties in good health.

The CDR3 loop is CASSWGQPLYF. Here the CDR3 DNA reads TGTGCCAGCAGCTGGGGACAGCCCCTATATTTT. The chain combines TRBV7-8 with TRBJ1-3; 7 bases align to TRBD1. The CDR3 length is 11 residues. CDR1 and CDR2 from the germline V gene are SGHVS and FQNEAQ. Trimming took 4 bases from V and 14 from J; bases not matched to a gene: 5.